The text below deals with one TCR beta chain. Its antigen is unidentified. The CDR3 covers 13 residues. Germline V gene sequence: CDR1 SGHDT, CDR2 YYEEEE. Trimming removed 4 bases from V and 4 bases from J, with 9 bases in between. The sample originates from a study of graft-versus-host responses after intestinal transplantation. Generated by immunoSEQ multiplex PCR, the TCRdb table keeps only in-frame clones and is missing some. The sample has approximately 11,000 clones, under 80% seen once. Findings and limits, study-wide: GvH clones were found in recipient marrow; some appeared first in ileum or blood.

Intraepithelial lymphocytes and lamina propria lymphocytes were released through processing of graft tissue. The origin of this receptor is a human patient who received an intestinal transplant, so some T cells may come from the graft donor. The chain links TRBV5-6 to TRBJ2-1; possible D gene TRBD1, 6 bases. The sample was ileum tissue, taken 23 days after intestinal transplant. Here the CDR3 reads CASSRGNYNEQFF. The CDR3 DNA reads TGTGCCAGCAGCAGGGGGAATTACAATGAGCAGTTCTTC.